This passage covers 20 T cell receptor beta chains from one sample sequenced in a study of cytomegalovirus exposure and HLA in healthy donors. The protocol was immunoSEQ multiplex PCR, while the TCRdb copy is restricted to in-frame clones and leaves out a portion. The data hold 90,000 or so clones, with around 85% observed a single time. The specimen sequenced was PBMCs. The receptors here all came from a man aged 18 to 35 in good health and CMV-seropositive.

The chain uses TRBV7-9 and TRBJ2-3; D is unclear. Germline V lookup: CDR1 SEHNR, CDR2 FQNEAQ (reference sequence). Trimming cost V 5 bases and J 0 bases, with 9 bases left between them. This CDR3 spans 14 amino acids. The CDR3 protein is CASSAPASTDTQYF. The CDR3 coding sequence is TGTGCCAGCAGCGCCCCCGCGAGCACAGATACGCAGTATTTT.

The chain carries TRBV4-1 and TRBJ2-1, with D tentatively TRBD1 (7 bases). Germline V gene lookup returns CDR1 MGHRA and CDR2 YSYEKL. There are 17 residues in the CDR3. The V gene lost 3 bases and the J gene lost 7 bases, with 22 bases spanning the gap. Here the CDR3 DNA reads TGCGCCAGCAGCCAGCGGGACAGCTCCTCCCTTAGTAATGAGCAGTTCTTC. It codes for CASSQRDSSSLSNEQFF.

The V gene is TRBV6-1, the J gene TRBJ2-3; 8 nucleotides align to TRBD1. Trimming took 11 bases from V and 2 from J; bases not matched to a gene: 9. Germline CDR1 is MNHNS and CDR2 is SASEGT. CDR3 length: 14 amino acids. CDR3 loop: CALERGQATDTQYF. CDR3 sequence (DNA): TGTGCCTTAGAGAGGGGACAGGCCACAGATACGCAGTATTTT.

The chain recombines TRBV27 with TRBJ2-1; D is uncertain. Germline V lookup: CDR1 MNHEY, CDR2 SMNVEV (reference sequence). V lost 10 bases, J lost 6 bases, and 13 bases lay in between. CDR3 size: 12 residues. The CDR3 loop reads CATRSRVNEQFF. Here the CDR3 DNA reads TGTGCCACCCGAAGCCGCGTCAATGAGCAGTTCTTC.

The chain combines TRBV5-4 with TRBJ1-2, with TRBD1 identical over 9 bases. The CDR3 runs to 14 residues. The J segment lost 6 bases and the V segment lost 2 bases, leaving 5 bases of the junction unmatched. Germline V gene data show CDR1 as SGHNT and CDR2 as YYREEE (reference sequence). The CDR3, as DNA: TGTGCCAGCAGCTTACAGGGGGCGCTTGATGGCTACACCTTC. The encoded protein is CASSLQGALDGYTF.

The gene calls are TRBV18 and TRBJ1-2, with D perhaps TRBD1 (6 bases). The CDR3 is made up of 14 amino acids. V lost 3 bases to trimming and J lost 4 bases, with 12 bases between them. The V gene's germline CDR1 is KGHSH and CDR2 LQKENI. DNA of the CDR3: TGTGCCAGCTCACCCAGACAGGATGGCTATGGCTACACCTTC. This encodes CASSPRQDGYGYTF.

This chain links TRBV18 with TRBJ2-5; D possibly corresponds to TRBD1 (5 bases). CDR3 length equals 15 residues. The V end was cut by 2 bases, the J end by 3 bases, with 13 bases between. Germline loops: CDR1 KGHSH, CDR2 LQKENI. The DNA for the CDR3 is TGTGCCAGCTCACCAAAACGCACAGGCGAAGAGACCCAGTACTTC. Protein: CASSPKRTGEETQYF.

With respect to this clone: One junction end disagrees with the germline gene, perhaps due to a read error. The V call is TRBV29-1, the J call TRBJ1-2, with D unclear. Germline V gene lookup returns CDR1 SQVTM and CDR2 ANQGSEA. The CDR3 runs to 9 residues. The CDR3 DNA reads TGCAGCGTTAACTTTGGCTACACCTTC. Translated: CSVNFGYTF.

This rearrangement joins TRBV27 to TRBJ1-1; 8 bases align to TRBD1. Germline V lookup: CDR1 MNHEY, CDR2 SMNVEV (reference sequence). V shed 4 bases and J 6 bases; nucleotides not matched to a gene: 1. This CDR3 is 12 amino acids long. In DNA, the CDR3 is TGTGCCAGCAGTTCGACAGGGGCTGAAGCTTTCTTT. Translation gives CASSSTGAEAFF.

This rearrangement joins TRBV29-1 to TRBJ1-1, with no clear D. The length of the CDR3 is 13 residues. CDR1 is SQVTM, CDR2 ANQGSEA, per germline. The V gene lost 3 bases and the J gene lost 0 bases, with 8 bases spanning the gap. For the CDR3, the DNA is TGCAGCGTTGACCAGGCCATGAACACTGAAGCTTTCTTT. Its translation is CSVDQAMNTEAFF.

The chain has TRBV19 and TRBJ2-1, with 8 bases identical to TRBD2. After removal of 6 bases from V and 8 bases from J, the junction contained 6 bases not matched to a gene. Germline V CDR1 and CDR2: LNHDA, SQIVND (reference sequence). This CDR3 is 13 amino acids long. CDR3 coding DNA: TGTGCCAGTAGCCTTAGCGGGATCGATGAGCAGTTCTTC. This translates into CASSLSGIDEQFF.

This chain connects TRBV5-5 to TRBJ2-7; 8 nucleotides agree with TRBD1. CDR3 size: 15 residues. The germline CDR1 and CDR2 sequences are SGHKS and YYEKEE (reference sequence). V shed 4 bases and J 0 bases; nucleotides not matched to a gene: 6. The CDR3 sequence is CASSERTGSSYEQYV. In DNA, the CDR3 is TGTGCCAGCAGCGAGCGGACAGGGAGCTCCTACGAGCAGTACGTC.

The chain's CDR3 is CASSLAGGVGEAFF. The CDR3 DNA follows: TGTGCCAGCAGCTTAGCAGGAGGTGTAGGTGAAGCTTTCTTT. The chain combines TRBV7-9 with TRBJ1-1; D is undetermined. V was clipped by 0 bases and J by 7 bases, with 12 bases between them. The CDR3 spans 14 residues. Per germline, CDR1 SEHNR and CDR2 FQNEAQ (reference sequence).

V gene TRBV7-8 combines with J gene TRBJ1-1, with D maybe TRBD1 (6 bases). The CDR3 is 16 amino acids. The V end lost 2 bases, the J end lost 0 bases, and 13 bases lay between the germline ends. Germline CDR1 SGHVS, CDR2 FQNEAQ. Here the CDR3 reads CASSLQAGVMNTEAFF. The CDR3 DNA reads as TGTGCCAGCAGCTTACAGGCAGGGGTAATGAACACTGAAGCTTTCTTT.

This rearrangement joins TRBV11-2 to TRBJ1-4; possible D gene TRBD1, 5 bases. CDR3 length: 15 amino acids. V was trimmed by 1 base and J by 8 bases, leaving 14 bases between them. Looked up from germline, CDR1 is SGHAT and CDR2 is FQNNGV. CDR3 in amino acids: CASSLVPGREEKLFF. The CDR3 nucleotides are TGTGCCAGCAGCTTAGTTCCAGGGAGGGAAGAAAAACTGTTTTTT.

This chain connects TRBV28 to TRBJ2-7; 7 bases map to TRBD2. The CDR3 has 14 amino acids. J lost 5 bases, V lost 6 bases, and 10 bases had no gene match. CDR1 is MDHEN and CDR2 is SYDVKM in the germline V gene. CDR3 protein: CASRHGAGADEQYF. CDR3 bases: TGTGCCAGCAGACACGGGGCGGGAGCGGACGAGCAGTACTTC.

The CDR3 reads CASSTRTSGRGSTDTQYF. The CDR3 DNA reads TGTGCCAGCAGCACCCGGACTAGCGGGAGAGGGAGCACAGATACGCAGTATTTT. V gene TRBV7-9 combines with J gene TRBJ2-3, with 13 positions matching TRBD2. This CDR3 contains 18 residues. CDR1 and CDR2 from the germline V gene are SEHNR and FQNEAQ (reference sequence). The V segment lost 5 bases and the J segment 0 bases; nucleotides outside the gene matches: 8.

Note on this clone: Other DNA sequences of this sample code for an identical CDR3. The chain employs TRBV15 and TRBJ2-7, with D maybe TRBD1 (5 bases). Germline CDR1 LNHNV, CDR2 YYDKDF (reference sequence). The germline V and J ends were trimmed by 0 bases and 4 bases, with 7 bases remaining between them. This CDR3 has 13 residues. CDR3 nucleotide sequence: TGTGCCACCAGCAGAGATCAGGGTTACGAGCAGTACGTC. It specifies CATSRDQGYEQYV.

V gene TRBV29-1 combines with J gene TRBJ1-1; a possible D gene is TRBD1 (5 bases). Germline-derived CDR1 and CDR2 are SQVTM and ANQGSEA. This CDR3 comprises 17 residues. Trimming shortened V by 6 bases and J by 2 bases, and 25 bases separated the two germline ends. The CDR3 DNA sequence: TGCAGCGTCGACGGAATTGACAGCTCTGGGTCCAACACTGAAGCTTTCTTT. Protein: CSVDGIDSSGSNTEAFF.

This clone was counted between two and nine times. The V and J genes are TRBV28 and TRBJ2-1; TRBD2 matches at 12 bases. Trimming cost V 5 bases and J 9 bases; bases outside gene matches: 8. Germline CDR1 and CDR2: MDHEN and SYDVKM. The CDR3 extends over 15 amino acids. As DNA, the CDR3 is TGTGCCAGCAGTCCCGGGACTAGCGGGTACCTTGAGCAGTTCTTC. Translated, it gives CASSPGTSGYLEQFF.